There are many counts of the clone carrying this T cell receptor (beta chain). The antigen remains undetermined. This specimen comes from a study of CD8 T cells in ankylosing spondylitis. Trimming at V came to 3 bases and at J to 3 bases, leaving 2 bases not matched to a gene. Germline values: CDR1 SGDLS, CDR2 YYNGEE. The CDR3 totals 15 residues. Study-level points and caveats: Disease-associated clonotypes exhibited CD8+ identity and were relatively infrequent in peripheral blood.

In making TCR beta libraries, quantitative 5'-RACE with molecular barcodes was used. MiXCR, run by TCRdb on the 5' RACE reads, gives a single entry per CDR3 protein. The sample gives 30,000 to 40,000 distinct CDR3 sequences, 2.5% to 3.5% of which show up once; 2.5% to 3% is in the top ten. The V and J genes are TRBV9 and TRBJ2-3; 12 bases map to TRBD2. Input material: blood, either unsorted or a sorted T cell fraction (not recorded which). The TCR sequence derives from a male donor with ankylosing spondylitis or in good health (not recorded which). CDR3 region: CASSDTSGGTDTQYF. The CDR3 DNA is TGTGCCAGCAGCGACACTAGCGGGGGGACAGATACGCAGTATTTT. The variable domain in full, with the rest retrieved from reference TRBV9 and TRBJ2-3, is DSGVTQTPKHLITATGQRVTLRCSPRSGDLSVYWYQQSLDQGLQFLIQYYNGEERAKGNILERFSAQQFPDLHSELNLSSLELGDSALYFCASSDTSGGTDTQYFGPGTRLTVL.